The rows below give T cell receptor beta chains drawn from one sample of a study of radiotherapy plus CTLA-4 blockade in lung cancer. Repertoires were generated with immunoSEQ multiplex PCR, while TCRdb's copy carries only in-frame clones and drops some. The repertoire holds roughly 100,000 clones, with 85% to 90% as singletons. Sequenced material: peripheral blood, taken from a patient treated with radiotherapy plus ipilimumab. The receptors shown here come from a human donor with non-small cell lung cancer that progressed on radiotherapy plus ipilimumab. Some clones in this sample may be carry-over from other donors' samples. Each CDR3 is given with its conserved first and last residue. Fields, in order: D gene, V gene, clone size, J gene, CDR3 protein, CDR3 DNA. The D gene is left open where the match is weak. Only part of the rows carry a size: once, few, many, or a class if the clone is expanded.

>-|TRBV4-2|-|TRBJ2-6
CASSQGGGLSSGANVLTF
TGTGCCAGCAGCCAGGGTGGAGGCCTAAGCTCTGGGGCCAACGTCCTGACTTTC
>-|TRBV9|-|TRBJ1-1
CASSVSGGDTEAFF
TGTGCCAGCAGCGTAAGTGGGGGGGACACTGAAGCTTTCTTT
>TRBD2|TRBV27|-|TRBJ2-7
CASSFLGGGTYEQYF
TGTGCCAGCAGTTTCCTTGGGGGGGGGACCTACGAGCAGTACTTC
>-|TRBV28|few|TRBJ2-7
CASSLPGWYEQYF
TGTGCCAGCAGTTTACCAGGGTGGTACGAGCAGTACTTC
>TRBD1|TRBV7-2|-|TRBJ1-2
CASSLVGRTGNYGYTF
TGTGCCAGCAGCTTAGTTGGCCGGACAGGAAACTATGGCTACACCTTC
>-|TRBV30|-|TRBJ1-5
CAWSVGGFNQPQHF
TGTGCCTGGAGTGTAGGAGGTTTCAATCAGCCCCAGCATTTT
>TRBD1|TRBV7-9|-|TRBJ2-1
CASSQRTGQASYNEQFF
TGTGCCAGCAGCCAACGGACGGGACAGGCCTCCTACAATGAGCAGTTCTTC
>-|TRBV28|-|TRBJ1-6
CASRVSRAVSYNSPLHF
TGTGCCAGCAGGGTTAGCAGAGCTGTTTCCTATAATTCACCCCTCCACTTT
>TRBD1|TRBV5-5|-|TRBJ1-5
CASSLAGGQVPQHF
TGTGCCAGCAGCTTGGCCGGGGGACAGGTGCCCCAGCATTTT
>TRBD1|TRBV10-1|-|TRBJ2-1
CASSTRDRDNEQFF
TGCGCCAGCAGTACCCGGGACAGGGACAATGAGCAGTTCTTC
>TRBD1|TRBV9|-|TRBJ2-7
CASSVGQGGYEQYF
TGTGCCAGCAGCGTAGGACAGGGTGGCTACGAGCAGTACTTC
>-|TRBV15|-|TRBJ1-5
CATSSRGEGQPQHF
TGTGCCACCAGCAGCCGAGGGGAAGGGCAGCCCCAGCATTTT
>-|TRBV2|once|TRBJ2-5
CANELGGYQETQYF
TGTGCCAACGAGCTTGGAGGGTACCAAGAGACCCAGTACTTC
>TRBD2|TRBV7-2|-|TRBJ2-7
CASSMTSGGLYEQYF
TGTGCCAGCAGCATGACTAGCGGGGGCTTATACGAGCAGTACTTC
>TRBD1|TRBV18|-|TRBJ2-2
CASSVDRGLTGELFF
TGTGCCAGCTCAGTGGACAGGGGGCTTACCGGGGAGCTGTTTTTT
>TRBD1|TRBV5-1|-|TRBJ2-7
CASSKTGAGSYEQYF
TGCGCCAGCAGCAAAACAGGGGCAGGTTCCTACGAGCAGTACTTC
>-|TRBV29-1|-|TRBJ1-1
CSAEGRADTEAFF
TGCAGCGCCGAGGGCAGGGCGGACACTGAAGCTTTCTTT
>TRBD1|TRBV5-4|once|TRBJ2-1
CASSLPGQGTYNEQFF
TGTGCCAGCAGCTTACCGGGACAGGGTACCTACAATGAGCAGTTCTTC
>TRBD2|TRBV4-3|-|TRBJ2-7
CASSQVTSGGEQYF
TGCGCCAGCAGCCAAGTAACTAGCGGGGGGGAGCAGTACTTC
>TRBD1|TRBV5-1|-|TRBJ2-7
CASSQDRAFYEQYF
TGCGCCAGCAGCCAAGACAGGGCGTTCTACGAGCAGTACTTC
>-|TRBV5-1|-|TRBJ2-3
CASSAGQLEDTQYF
TGCGCCAGCAGCGCTGGACAGTTAGAAGATACGCAGTATTTT
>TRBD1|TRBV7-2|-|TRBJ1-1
CASSPRQGLNTEAFF
TGTGCCAGCAGCCCAAGACAGGGTCTGAACACTGAAGCTTTCTTT
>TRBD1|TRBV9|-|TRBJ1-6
CASSGRQGRSPLHF
TGTGCCAGCAGCGGGCGACAGGGACGTTCACCCCTCCACTTT
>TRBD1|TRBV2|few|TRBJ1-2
CASNKGQGMEGYTF
TGTGCCAGCAACAAGGGACAGGGAATGGAGGGCTACACCTTC
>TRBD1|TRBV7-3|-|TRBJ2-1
CASSSLAGTGAYNEQFF
TGTGCCAGCAGCTCCCTTGCCGGGACAGGGGCCTACAATGAGCAGTTCTTC
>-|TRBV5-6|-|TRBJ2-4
CASSPGHSPGKYF
TGTGCCAGCAGTCCGGGACACTCTCCCGGGAAGTACTTC
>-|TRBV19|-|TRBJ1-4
CASRGPNEKLFF
TGTGCCAGTAGGGGACCAAATGAAAAACTGTTTTTT
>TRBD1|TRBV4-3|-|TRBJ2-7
CASSQHGGTGNSYEQYF
TGCGCCAGCAGCCAACATGGCGGGACAGGGAATTCCTACGAGCAGTACTTC
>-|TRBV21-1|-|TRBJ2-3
CAPGGTAGETSTDTQYF
TGTGCCCCAGGGGGGACGGCGGGCGAAACTAGCACAGATACGCAGTATTTT
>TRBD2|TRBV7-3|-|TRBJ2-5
CASSLGLATETQYF
TGTGCCAGCAGCTTAGGACTAGCGACGGAGACCCAGTACTTC
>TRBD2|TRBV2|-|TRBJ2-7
CASNYQPGRLAWSYEQYF
TGTGCCAGCAACTATCAACCAGGACGACTAGCGTGGTCCTACGAGCAGTACTTC
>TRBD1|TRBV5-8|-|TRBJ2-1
CASSPRTGSNEQFF
TGTGCCAGCAGTCCGCGGACAGGTTCGAATGAGCAGTTCTTC
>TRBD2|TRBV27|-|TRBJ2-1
CASSLEPRGLVNEQFF
TGTGCCAGCAGTTTAGAACCTAGGGGACTAGTCAATGAGCAGTTCTTC
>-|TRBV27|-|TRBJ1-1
CASSLSWIGSHTEAFF
TGTGCCAGCAGTTTATCGTGGATCGGGAGTCACACTGAAGCTTTCTTT
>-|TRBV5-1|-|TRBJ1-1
CASSLGPPNTEAFF
TGCGCCAGCAGCTTGGGGCCGCCGAACACTGAAGCTTTCTTT
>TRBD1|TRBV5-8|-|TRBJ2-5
CASSSGRGHETQYF
TGTGCCAGCAGCTCCGGCAGGGGGCATGAGACCCAGTACTTC
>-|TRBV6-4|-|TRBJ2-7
CASSPDRSSYEQYF
TGTGCCAGCAGTCCCGACCGTTCGTCCTACGAGCAGTACTTC
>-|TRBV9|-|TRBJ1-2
CASSFGPVEGYTF
TGTGCCAGCAGCTTCGGGCCCGTTGAGGGCTACACCTTC
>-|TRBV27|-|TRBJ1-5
CASRSQGRDNQPQHF
TGTGCCAGCAGGTCACAGGGTCGGGACAATCAGCCCCAGCATTTT
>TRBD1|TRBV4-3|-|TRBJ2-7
CASSQEWTGAEQYF
TGCGCCAGCAGCCAAGAATGGACAGGGGCCGAGCAGTACTTC
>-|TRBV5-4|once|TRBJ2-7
CASSWGRRGEQYF
TGTGCCAGCAGCTGGGGGAGGAGGGGCGAGCAGTACTTC
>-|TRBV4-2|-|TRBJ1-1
CASSQRLLSNAEAFF
TGTGCCAGCAGCCAGAGACTGCTTTCGAACGCTGAAGCTTTCTTT
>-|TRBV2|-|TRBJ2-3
CASMRGVDTQYF
TGTGCCAGCATGCGTGGGGTAGATACGCAGTATTTT
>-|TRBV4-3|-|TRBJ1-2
CASSQDTGSYGYTF
TGCGCCAGCAGCCAAGATACGGGCAGCTATGGCTACACCTTC
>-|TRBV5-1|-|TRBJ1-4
CASSLGREYGEKLFF
TGCGCCAGCAGCTTGGGCAGAGAGTACGGTGAAAAACTGTTTTTT
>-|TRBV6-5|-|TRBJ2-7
CASSTSSYEQYF
TGTGCCAGCAGCACCAGCTCCTACGAGCAGTACTTC
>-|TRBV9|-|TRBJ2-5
CASSVDAAVQETQYF
TGTGCCAGCAGCGTAGACGCGGCTGTCCAAGAGACCCAGTACTTC
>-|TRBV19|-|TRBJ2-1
CASSIRQRLSSYNEQFF
TGTGCTAGTAGTATTAGGCAGCGGCTGAGCTCCTACAATGAGCAGTTCTTC
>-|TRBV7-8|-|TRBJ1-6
CASRDSNNSPLHF
TGTGCCAGCAGGGACAGTAATAATTCACCCCTCCACTTT
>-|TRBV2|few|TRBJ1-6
CASRLRVSPLHF
TGTGCCAGCAGACTGAGGGTTTCACCCCTCCACTTT
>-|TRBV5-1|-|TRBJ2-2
CASSLGGFLNTGELFF
TGCGCCAGCAGCTTGGGCGGGTTCCTGAACACCGGGGAGCTGTTTTTT
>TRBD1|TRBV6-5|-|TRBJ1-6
CASNLGQGNSPLHF
TGTGCCAGCAACCTAGGACAGGGTAATTCACCCCTCCACTTT
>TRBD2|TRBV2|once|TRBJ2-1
CASSEALSRGAYNEQFF
TGTGCCAGCAGTGAAGCGCTTTCGCGGGGGGCCTACAATGAGCAGTTCTTC
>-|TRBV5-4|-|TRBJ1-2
CASSNGAQSVYGYTF
TGTGCCAGCAGCAACGGAGCCCAGAGTGTCTATGGCTACACCTTC
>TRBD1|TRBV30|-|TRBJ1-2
CAWSVRQGDGYTF
TGTGCCTGGAGTGTACGGCAGGGGGATGGCTACACCTTC
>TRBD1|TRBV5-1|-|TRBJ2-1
CASSLGGTGNNEQFF
TGCGCCAGCAGCTTGGGCGGGACAGGTAACAATGAGCAGTTCTTC
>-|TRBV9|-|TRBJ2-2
CASSKNTGELFF
TGTGCCAGCAGCAAGAACACCGGGGAGCTGTTTTTT